At least ten counts were recorded for the clone carrying this TCR beta chain. The data derive from a study of identical twins. TCRdb re-analysed the 5' RACE reads in MiXCR, keeping a single row per CDR3 protein. The sample has 250,000 or so distinct CDR3 sequences; about 8.5% are singletons. The CDR3 is made up of 14 amino acids. Germline V gene sequence: CDR1 LGHDT, CDR2 YNNKEL (reference sequence). V was cut by 0 bases and J by 1 base, with 7 bases left in between. This sample also belongs to another study, concerning yellow fever vaccine responses in identical twins.

This chain uses TRBV3-1 with TRBJ2-7; D gene uncertain. The sequencing input was CD8+ T cells sorted from blood. The receptor comes from a woman aged 18-35 years in good health. The CDR3 bases are TGTGCCAGCAGCCAAGAAGGCGTTTCCTACGAGCAGTACTTC. Protein product: CASSQEGVSYEQYF.